A single sample is the source of the 12 T cell receptor beta chains below, sequenced in a study of CD8+CD57+ T cells in acquired aplastic anemia listed by TCRdb under 2018. For sequencing, an Illumina HiSeq 2000 was employed. TCR beta VDJ combination and CDR3 sequence profiling used genomic DNA as the template. TCRdb reran the public reads through fastp at Q25 and MiXCR, keeping productive beta chains. Every CDR3 protein is listed once, alongside the most common genes and DNA of its rows. A total of a few hundred thousand distinct CDR3 sequences appear in this sample, approximately 60% of them only once. Of the sample, around 28% falls within the top ten clones. The sample taken for sequencing was sorted CD4+, CD8+, or CD8+CD57+ T cells (not recorded which) from PBMCs. Every receptor here comes from a human donor in good health.

This clonotype was recorded at least ten times. This chain uses TRBV12-3 or TRBV12-4 with TRBJ2-7; D remains ambiguous. CDR3 length: 11 amino acids. V was trimmed by 5 bases and J by 3 bases, leaving 5 bases between them. The CDR3 DNA is TGTGCCAGCAGTCACGGCTACGAGCAGTACTTC. This codes for CASSHGYEQYF.

The rearrangement links TRBV9 to TRBJ1-1; no firm D call. The V end was cut by 8 bases, the J end by 3 bases, with 11 bases between. The CDR3 length is 12 residues. The germline gives CDR1 SGDLS, CDR2 YYNGEE. The CDR3 coding sequence is TGTGCCAGTCAAAGGACGGACACTGAAGCTTTCTTT. It codes for CASQRTDTEAFF.

This clonotype is labeled as medium-sized. This chain links TRBV29-1 with TRBJ2-7; D might be TRBD1 (5 bases). The CDR3 is 14 amino acids. Germline CDR1 SQVTM, CDR2 ANQGSEA. V was clipped by 5 bases and J by 0 bases, with 14 bases between them. CDR3 nucleotide sequence: TGCAGCGTTTATGAGGACACGAGCTCCTACGAGCAGTACTTC. The encoded protein is CSVYEDTSSYEQYF.

This rearrangement joins TRBV2 to TRBJ2-7; a possible D gene is TRBD2 (7 bases). The CDR3 has 15 residues. Trimming took 3 bases from V and 3 from J, leaving 15 bases between them. Germline V gives CDR1 SNHLY, CDR2 FYNNEI. This CDR3 reads CASSDAGATDYEQYF. Here the CDR3 DNA reads TGTGCCAGCAGTGATGCGGGGGCCACCGACTACGAGCAGTACTTC.

The rearrangement links TRBV2 to TRBJ2-2; 7 nucleotides agree with TRBD1. Trimming cost V 3 bases and J 5 bases; bases outside gene matches: 3. The V gene's germline CDR1 is SNHLY and CDR2 FYNNEI. The CDR3 totals 14 residues. The CDR3 region is CASSDGTETGELFF. Written as DNA, the CDR3 is TGTGCCAGCAGTGATGGGACAGAGACCGGGGAGCTGTTTTTT.

This chain connects TRBV25-1 to TRBJ2-5; 9 nucleotides match TRBD2. CDR3 size: 14 residues. The V gene's germline CDR1 is MGHDK and CDR2 SYGVNS. Unmatched junction bases numbered 4, after V lost 7 bases and J lost 1 base. The CDR3 DNA reads TGTGCCAGCAAGGGTAGCGGGAGCCAAGAGACCCAGTACTTC. Translating it yields CASKGSGSQETQYF.

The chain carries TRBV7-3 and TRBJ2-3, with D possibly TRBD1 on 5 matching bases. CDR1 is SGHTA and CDR2 is FQGTGA in the germline V gene. V lost 5 bases and J lost 4, with 13 bases in between. The CDR3 extends over 14 amino acids. CDR3 coding DNA: TGTGCCAGCAGCCGACCGGACACGGCAGATACGCAGTATTTT. Protein product: CASSRPDTADTQYF.

This clonotype is a singleton in its sample. The chain recombines TRBV5-1 with TRBJ2-5; TRBD2 aligns across 9 bases. The J segment lost 2 bases and the V segment lost 0 bases, leaving 17 bases of the junction unmatched. Germline lookup yields CDR1 SGHRS and CDR2 YFSETQ. The CDR3 extends over 20 amino acids. CDR3 nucleotide sequence: TGCGCCAGCAGCTTGGACGCCTTCCTAGCGGGGCCCGTACTTCAAGAGACCCAGTACTTC. This sequence encodes CASSLDAFLAGPVLQETQYF.

The chain is built from TRBV14 and TRBJ2-3; 9 bases agree with TRBD1. This CDR3 comprises 15 residues. Germline-derived CDR1 and CDR2 are SGHDN and FVKESK. The junction had 4 bases not matched to a gene; V was cut back by 2 bases and J by 4 bases. CDR3 residues: CASSQLRQGADTQYF. CDR3 sequence (DNA): TGTGCCAGCAGCCAACTCCGACAGGGGGCAGATACGCAGTATTTT.

The J gene is TRBJ2-5, the V gene TRBV7-3; no firm D call. V dropped 5 bases and J dropped 3 bases, with 10 bases sitting between them. CDR1 and CDR2 from the germline V gene are SGHTA and FQGTGA. The CDR3 is 13 residues long. In DNA form, the CDR3 reads TGTGCCAGCAGCCGGATGGCGGAAGAGACCCAGTACTTC. Amino acid sequence: CASSRMAEETQYF.

V gene TRBV5-6 combines with J gene TRBJ2-1, with TRBD2 matching over 8 bases. CDR1 and CDR2 (germline): SGHDT, YYEEEE. CDR3 size: 16 residues. The V and J ends lost 4 bases and 6 bases, in that order; junction bases with no gene match: 12. The CDR3 sequence is CASSPRTAGEVNEQFF. In DNA form, the CDR3 reads TGTGCCAGCAGCCCCAGAACAGCGGGAGAGGTCAATGAGCAGTTCTTC.

This chain joins TRBV9 and TRBJ1-4; perhaps TRBD1 as D (6 bases). Trimming took off 6 bases at V and 8 bases at J, with 14 bases between the two ends. This CDR3 contains 13 residues. Germline CDR1 and CDR2: SGDLS and YYNGEE. The CDR3 loop reads CASNTGAGEKLFF. In DNA, the CDR3 is TGTGCCAGCAACACGGGGGCAGGGGAAAAACTGTTTTTT.